The 18 T cell receptor beta chains presented below share a single source sample, sequenced in a study of blood T cell repertoires in COVID-19. The protocol was immunoSEQ multiplex PCR, while the TCRdb copy is restricted to in-frame clones and leaves out a portion. The table lists over 150,000 clones, 85% of them singletons, with approximately 1.1% in the top ten. Sequenced: peripheral blood. These receptors came from a man aged 35-49 years with acute or convalescent COVID-19.

J is TRBJ1-3 and V is TRBV7-2; D perhaps matches TRBD1 (6 bases). Germline assignment: CDR1 SGHTA and CDR2 FQGNSA. This CDR3 comprises 14 residues. Trimming cost V 5 bases and J 7 bases, with 15 bases left between them. This CDR3 reads CASSHKDSLNTIYF. The CDR3 DNA is TGTGCCAGCAGCCATAAGGACAGTCTGAACACCATATATTTT.

The CDR3 reads CASSPTGTGTSYTF. As DNA, the CDR3 is TGTGCCAGTAGTCCCACCGGGACAGGGACAAGCTACACCTTC. This rearrangement joins TRBV19 to TRBJ1-2, with 9 bases lining up with TRBD1. The CDR3 spans 14 residues. The V and J ends lost 5 bases and 9 bases, in that order; junction bases with no gene match: 10. From germline, CDR1 is LNHDA and CDR2 SQIVND (reference sequence).

Concerning this clone: One end of the junction fails to match germline, which may point to a read error. V gene TRBV6-4 combines with J gene TRBJ2-1; TRBD2 agrees at 8 bases. The CDR3 loop spans 14 amino acids. Germline V gene lookup returns CDR1 MRHNA and CDR2 SNTAGT. CDR3 in DNA: TGTGCCACCAGTCGGGGGGGGGCCTACAATGAGCAGTTCTTC. Its translation is CATSRGGAYNEQFF.

In DNA form, the CDR3 reads TGTGCCAGCAGTTCCGAGCAGCCCCAGCATTTT. As protein: CASSSEQPQHF. The chain recombines TRBV28 with TRBJ1-5, with D unresolved. V was cut by 4 bases and J by 7 bases, with 5 bases left in between. This CDR3 is built from 11 residues. Germline-derived CDR1 and CDR2 are MDHEN and SYDVKM.

The V gene is TRBV7-2, the J gene TRBJ1-2, with 7 nucleotides matching TRBD1. From germline, CDR1 is SGHTA and CDR2 FQGNSA. This CDR3 contains 16 residues. Germline trimming cut 4 bases from V and 4 bases from J; bases unmatched to any gene: 12. Written as DNA, the CDR3 is TGTGCCAGCAGCTCACGAAGTCGACAGGGAGTCTATGGCTACACCTTC. Its translation is CASSSRSRQGVYGYTF. Filled out from reference TRBV7-2 and TRBJ1-2, the complete variable domain reads GAGVSQSPSNKVTEKGKDVELRCDPISGHTALYWYRQSLGQGLEFLIYFQGNSAPDKSGLPSDRFSAERTGGSVSTLTIQRTQQEDSAVYLCASSSRSRQGVYGYTFGSGTRLTVV.

The chain is built from TRBV10-3 and TRBJ1-4, with D possibly matching TRBD1 (5 bases). The CDR3 is made up of 14 amino acids. V gave up 3 bases and J gave up 5 bases, with 10 bases separating them. The germline V gene has CDR1 ENHRY and CDR2 SYGVKD. CDR3 bases: TGTGCCATCAGTGAAGGGAAGGGGAATGAAAAACTGTTTTTT. Its protein is CAISEGKGNEKLFF.

The chain combines TRBV29-1 with TRBJ2-3; TRBD2 matches 8 bases. The CDR3 is 13 residues long. From germline, CDR1 is SQVTM and CDR2 ANQGSEA. With V trimmed by 5 bases and J by 6 bases, 7 bases remained unmatched. CDR3 bases: TGCAGCGTTTCCTTTAGCGGGGCGGATACGCAGTATTTT. Translation gives CSVSFSGADTQYF.

The genes are TRBV13 and TRBJ1-4; TRBD1 matches 9 bases. This CDR3 has 14 residues. V lost 3 bases and J lost 8; bases outside the gene matches: 4. The V gene's germline CDR1 is PRHDT and CDR2 FYEKMQ (reference sequence). In DNA, the CDR3 is TGTGCCAGCAGCTTGGACAGGGGTAGGGAAAAACTGTTTTTT. Amino acid sequence: CASSLDRGREKLFF.

This rearrangement joins TRBV6-5 to TRBJ2-2; 11 nucleotides line up with TRBD2. Germline CDR1 is MNHEY and CDR2 is SVGAGI. The trim removed 5 bases at V and 2 bases at J, leaving 1 base unmatched. The CDR3 has 15 amino acids. The CDR3 sequence: CASSLAGGNTGELFF. The CDR3 nucleotides are TGTGCCAGCAGTCTAGCGGGGGGTAACACCGGGGAGCTGTTTTTT.

The rearrangement links TRBV11-2 to TRBJ2-7, with 8 positions matching TRBD1. Germline values: CDR1 SGHAT, CDR2 FQNNGV. The CDR3 runs 17 residues. The junction had 8 bases not matched to a gene; V was cut back by 0 bases and J by 1 base. CDR3 amino acids: CASSLDRLGQGSYEQYF. The CDR3 nucleotides read TGTGCCAGCAGCTTAGATCGTTTAGGACAGGGATCCTACGAGCAGTACTTC.

The rearrangement links TRBV5-6 to TRBJ2-7, with D tentatively TRBD1 (6 bases). CDR3 size: 12 residues. Trimming removed 5 bases at V and 5 bases at J, with 11 bases between. Germline assignment: CDR1 SGHDT and CDR2 YYEEEE. CDR3 sequence reads: CASRTTGNEQYF. CDR3 bases: TGTGCCAGCAGAACAACAGGGAACGAGCAGTACTTC.

The J gene is TRBJ1-2, the V gene TRBV7-9, with 10 bases aligning to TRBD1. Trimming took 10 bases from V and 2 from J; bases not matched to a gene: 10. The germline gives CDR1 SEHNR, CDR2 FQNEAQ (reference sequence). This CDR3 is built from 15 residues. The CDR3 sequence is CAISRQGALNYGYTF. DNA of the CDR3: TGTGCCATCTCTCGACAGGGGGCCTTGAACTATGGCTACACCTTC.

The chain has TRBV5-4 and TRBJ2-3, with TRBD2 identical over 8 bases. The length of the CDR3 is 16 residues. The V gene end was trimmed by 4 bases and the J gene end by 4 bases; junction bases not matched to a gene: 11. Germline CDR1 SGHNT, CDR2 YYREEE (reference sequence). The CDR3, as DNA: TGTGCCAGCAGCCCCCCCGGGCGGGGGGTCGCAGATACGCAGTATTTT. It yields the protein CASSPPGRGVADTQYF.

CDR3 residues: CASSPLGTEETQYF. In DNA, the CDR3 is TGCGCCAGCAGCCCGCTAGGGACAGAAGAGACCCAGTACTTC. This chain connects TRBV5-1 to TRBJ2-5; 7 bases align to TRBD1. V shed 4 bases, J shed 3 bases, and the junction held 6 bases outside the gene matches. Germline V CDR1 and CDR2: SGHRS, YFSETQ. The CDR3 is 14 amino acids.

The rearrangement links TRBV7-2 to TRBJ2-5; weak D call: TRBD1 (5 bases). Trimming removed 0 bases from V and 0 bases from J, with 11 bases in between. The length of the CDR3 is 16 residues. Germline V gives CDR1 SGHTA, CDR2 FQGNSA. The CDR3 coding sequence is TGTGCCAGCAGCTTAGCGGTGCGGACACACCAAGAGACCCAGTACTTC. Encoded protein: CASSLAVRTHQETQYF.

This rearrangement joins TRBV6-6 to TRBJ1-1; 7 bases map to TRBD1. Germline values: CDR1 MNHNY, CDR2 SVGAGI (reference sequence). This CDR3 contains 15 residues. Losses at the gene ends were 6 bases for V and 0 bases for J; bases not matched to a gene: 7. The CDR3 spells CASRIDQGVNTEAFF. In nucleotides, the CDR3 is TGTGCCAGCAGGATTGATCAGGGGGTGAACACTGAAGCTTTCTTT.

The rearrangement links TRBV5-1 to TRBJ2-2, with 11 positions matching TRBD2. The V segment lost 2 bases and the J segment 4 bases; nucleotides outside the gene matches: 10. This CDR3 spans 18 amino acids. Germline V gives CDR1 SGHRS, CDR2 YFSETQ. CDR3 region: CASSLRSTSGGTTGELFF. For the CDR3, the DNA is TGCGCCAGCAGCTTACGATCAACTAGCGGGGGTACCACCGGGGAGCTGTTTTTT.

This clone was seen a few times. The chain recombines TRBV5-4 with TRBJ1-4; 8 bases align to TRBD1. CDR1 and CDR2 (germline): SGHNT, YYREEE (reference sequence). V gave up 6 bases and J gave up 7 bases; unmatched junction bases: 5. This CDR3 contains 13 residues. Written as DNA, the CDR3 is TGTGCCAGCACTCGACAGGGGAGTGAAAAACTGTTTTTT. This gives the protein CASTRQGSEKLFF.